This T cell receptor (beta chain) was recovered during a study of Graves' ophthalmopathy and Graves' hyperthyroidism (dated by TCRdb to 2016 to 2018). Study-wide context: A patient counted as having stable hyperthyroidism if there was no progression to ophthalmopathy within 18 months of follow-up. For independent validation, a separate cohort was made up of 18 to 20 hyperthyroidism patients plus 17 patients who later progressed from hyperthyroidism to ophthalmopathy. In total, approximately 130 blood samples were TCR-sequenced: fewer than 50 ophthalmopathy, approximately 80 hyperthyroidism and about 17 hyperthyroidism-to-ophthalmopathy patients. A discovery set of 100 patients (roughly 43 ophthalmopathy, approximately 58 stable hyperthyroidism) was enrolled to explore V-J signatures distinguishing ophthalmopathy from hyperthyroidism. The study used TCR beta repertoire signatures to distinguish Graves' ophthalmopathy from Graves' hyperthyroidism and to predict progression to ophthalmopathy. Once sampling was done, hyperthyroidism patients were given methimazole at a starting dose of 30 mg daily, while ophthalmopathy patients were given high-dose intravenous methylprednisolone. In roughly 6 hyperthyroidism patients, the T-cell repertoires found in thyroid tissue were compared with those found in blood. Broader findings and caveats from the paper: In cross-validation, the 13-signature model distinguished ophthalmopathy from stable hyperthyroidism with 85% to 90% sensitivity and almost 83% specificity, and in the test set the corresponding values were around 78% and 73%. In validation, the model predicted ophthalmopathy progression with 55% to 71% sensitivity and roughly 72% specificity; some twelve predicted patients were CT-confirmed with GO in a median of approximately six months. No statistical method was used to set the sample size in advance, and the investigators knew which group each participant was assigned to. Most of the expanded thyroid clonotypes with a frequency above 0.001 were also detected in blood, and it was suggested that the thyroid immune response may be reflected by blood repertoires.

Patients with hyperthyroidism were aged 18 to 65 years, had been newly diagnosed, and had a disease duration of less than 2 months. Patients with other autoimmune diseases, uncontrolled infections, pregnancy or lactation were excluded from the study. Diagnosis relied on clinical symptoms, serum thyroxine, TRAb, thyroid ultrasound and orbital computed tomography. Total RNA was extracted using Trizol reagent, and RNA quality was checked on an Agilent 2100 Bioanalyzer. On this clonotype itself: Its antigen has not been determined. Qualities for individual bases were not recorded, and no much larger clone is one base off.

For repertoire sequencing, TCR beta CDR3 regions were amplified from RNA transcripts. A first-round RT-PCR used HTBI primers with the Qiagen OneStep RT-PCR kit, followed by a second-round multiplex PCR, size selection and purification. The libraries underwent paired-end sequencing with 100 bp reads on an Illumina HiSeq2000. As for the original processing: Reads were processed with SOAPnuke, discarding reads with adapters, uncalled bases, mean Phred below 15, or no exact constant-primer or identifier match. COPE v1.2.5 was used to merge the high-quality paired reads. Clonotypes were defined as unique nucleotide sequences and were aligned to IMGT TRB V, D and J references using MiTCR v1.1. The analysis was limited to V-J combinations with a frequency above 0.0001, which together covered 99.2% of repertoires. For each V-J combination, a TCR clonal expansion and chaos score was defined as the ratio of F50 clonal expansion to chaos observed in the TCRdist matrix. Welch's t-statistics and random forest were used to narrow the features down to around twelve V-J combinations, which were then fed into a naive Bayes classifier. Thyroid-blood repertoire similarity was quantified with the Morisita-Horn index. The public sequencing data were trimmed at Q25 with fastp and processed into clonotypes with MiXCR by TCRdb, which kept only in-frame beta chains. Rows are combined by CDR3 protein, so each entry shows the most common genes and DNA. The V and J calls reflect TCRdb's pipeline rather than the authors' work. The sample table contains over a million distinct CDR3 sequences; only one count was recorded for about 40% of them. More than 9.5% of the sample rests with the top ten.

The CDR3, cysteine through phenylalanine, is 16 amino acids long. Only the CDR3 DNA stays, 48 bases, in frame from base 1. Here V drops 5 bases and J drops 6 bases, and the junction holds 9 bases not matched to any gene. CDR1 and CDR2 are read off the germline V gene as SGHTA and FQGNSA. The sample comprised peripheral blood or thyroid tissue (not recorded which). This TCR was sampled from an adult man with Graves' hyperthyroidism. The sequence joins TRBV7-2 to TRBJ2-2; 10 nucleotides in the junction match TRBD2. This receptor has the CDR3 CASSPSFSGRSGELFF. Here is the DNA: TGTGCCAGCAGCCCTAGCTTTAGCGGGAGGTCCGGGGAGCTGTTTTTT.